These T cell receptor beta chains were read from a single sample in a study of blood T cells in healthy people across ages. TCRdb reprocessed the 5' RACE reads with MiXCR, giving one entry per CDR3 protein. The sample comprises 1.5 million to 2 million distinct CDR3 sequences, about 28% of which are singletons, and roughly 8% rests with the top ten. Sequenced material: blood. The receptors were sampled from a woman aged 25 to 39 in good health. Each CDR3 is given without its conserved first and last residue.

CDR3aa: ASSRRVMPHEQY
len: 12
v_gene: TRBV12-3/TRBV12-4
j_gene: TRBJ2-7

CDR3aa: ASSLMSGRRLRDTQY
len: 15
v_gene: TRBV28
j_gene: TRBJ2-3

CDR3aa: ASSFSNYQPQH
len: 11
v_gene: TRBV27
j_gene: TRBJ1-5

CDR3aa: ASSQVEDLKAEAF
len: 13
v_gene: TRBV14
j_gene: TRBJ1-1

CDR3aa: ASSEGRLAGEQF
len: 12
v_gene: TRBV2
j_gene: TRBJ2-1

CDR3aa: ASSESGPLH
len: 9
v_gene: TRBV4-1
j_gene: TRBJ1-6

CDR3aa: ASGSQRTGAGYGYT
len: 14
v_gene: TRBV12-5
j_gene: TRBJ1-2

CDR3aa: ASSLRAGERNEQF
len: 13
v_gene: TRBV27
j_gene: TRBJ2-1

CDR3aa: ASGGGQRAYEQY
len: 12
v_gene: TRBV2
j_gene: TRBJ2-7

CDR3aa: ASSAAGGLTNEKLF
len: 14
v_gene: TRBV25-1
j_gene: TRBJ1-4

CDR3aa: ASSLSSGNYGYT
len: 12
v_gene: TRBV27
j_gene: TRBJ1-2

CDR3aa: ASSDRSGESWAEAF
len: 14
v_gene: TRBV2
j_gene: TRBJ1-1

CDR3aa: SASTGGNTIY
len: 10
v_gene: TRBV20-1
j_gene: TRBJ1-3

CDR3aa: ASSLDSGQGAAYEQY
len: 15
v_gene: TRBV5-1
j_gene: TRBJ2-7

CDR3aa: ANSEETQWGNQPQH
len: 14
v_gene: TRBV25-1
j_gene: TRBJ1-5

CDR3aa: SARRQGLGNTEAF
len: 13
v_gene: TRBV20-1
j_gene: TRBJ1-1

CDR3aa: AWSTTAPGGANVLT
len: 14
v_gene: TRBV30
j_gene: TRBJ2-6

CDR3aa: ASSATGSDEQF
len: 11
v_gene: TRBV5-1
j_gene: TRBJ2-1

CDR3aa: ASSWEGFSNQPQH
len: 13
v_gene: TRBV28
j_gene: TRBJ1-5

CDR3aa: ASSVGGQSYEQY
len: 12
v_gene: TRBV9
j_gene: TRBJ2-7

CDR3aa: ASSLYSNNEQY
len: 11
v_gene: TRBV13
j_gene: TRBJ2-4

CDR3aa: ASSYSRSLPF
len: 10
v_gene: TRBV6-5
j_gene: TRBJ2-1

CDR3aa: ASGSGGGSYGYT
len: 12
v_gene: TRBV27
j_gene: TRBJ1-2